This T cell receptor (beta chain) appears in the sequencing data of a study of CD8 T cells in ankylosing spondylitis. CDR3 length: 15 residues. The ends were cut back, 1 base at V and 7 bases at J, with 14 bases in the middle. Germline lookup yields CDR1 SEHNR and CDR2 FQNEAQ (reference sequence). MiXCR, run by TCRdb on the 5' RACE reads, gives a single entry per CDR3 protein. In the table there are about 250,000 distinct CDR3 sequences, about 30% of which are singletons. The receptor was isolated from a male donor with ankylosing spondylitis or in good health (not recorded which). The chain uses TRBV7-9 and TRBJ2-1; D unclear. The sequencing input was blood, either unsorted or a sorted T cell fraction (not recorded which). The CDR3 sequence is CASSLESETSNEQFF. CDR3 DNA: TGTGCCAGCAGCTTAGAGTCGGAGACTTCAAATGAGCAGTTCTTC.